Following are 24 T cell receptor beta chains from one sample sequenced in a study of post-analysis software for immune sequencing data. Broader study findings: Among five TRBV segments more frequent in patients than controls were TRBV5-6, TRBV5-1 and TRBV20-1.

For these TCRs, the target antigens are not known. Every TCR beta cDNA library bore unique molecular identifiers. TCRdb independently ran MiXCR on the PCR reads; one entry per CDR3 protein. The sample lists hundreds of thousands of distinct CDR3 sequences; roughly 30% were seen once. Sequencing was done on a sample of blood. These receptors all come from a girl aged 5 to 17 with multiple sclerosis.

This clonotype appeared a few times. The chain joins TRBV7-2 to TRBJ2-7, with 7 bases matching TRBD2. CDR1 is SGHTA and CDR2 is FQGNSA in the germline V gene. CDR3 length: 19 residues. V gave up 2 bases and J gave up 1 base; unmatched junction bases: 17. CDR3 loop: CASSLNFLLADRVSYEQYF. The CDR3 DNA sequence: TGTGCCAGCAGCTTAAACTTTCTGCTAGCGGATAGGGTGTCCTACGAGCAGTACTTC.

The chain couples TRBV2 to TRBJ2-7; D uncertain. The ends were cut back, 2 bases at V and 7 bases at J, with 6 bases in the middle. In germline, CDR1 is SNHLY, CDR2 FYNNEI. This CDR3 has 11 amino acids. As DNA, the CDR3 is TGTGCCAGCAGTGAACGGTGGGAGCAGTACTTC. Translating it yields CASSERWEQYF.

This clonotype has only a few counts. The V call is TRBV28, the J call TRBJ2-7; 7 bases fit TRBD2. V trimming: 1 base; J trimming: 2 bases; junction bases outside the gene matches: 5. CDR1 is MDHEN and CDR2 is SYDVKM in the germline V gene. This CDR3 has 15 amino acids. CDR3 nucleotides: TGTGCCAGCAGTTTATTCGGGGCGGGGGCCTACGAGCAGTACTTC. Amino acid sequence: CASSLFGAGAYEQYF.

On this clonotype itself: This may come from a read error, since a much larger clone is one base off. This chain connects TRBV29-1 to TRBJ2-4, with 10 positions matching TRBD1. Germline values: CDR1 SQVTM, CDR2 ANQGSEA. This CDR3 is built from 13 residues. V lost 7 bases, J lost 13 bases, and 13 bases stayed unmatched. The CDR3 spells CSAGDRGVLEQYF. The CDR3 DNA reads TGCAGCGCCGGGGACAGGGGAGTACTTGAGCAGTACTTC.

This clonotype was seen only a few times. The chain uses TRBV10-3 and TRBJ2-3, with TRBD2 matching 11 bases. With V trimmed by 5 bases and J by 2 bases, 18 bases remained unmatched. This CDR3 spans 20 amino acids. Germline V lookup: CDR1 ENHRY, CDR2 SYGVKD. The CDR3 sequence: CAISIGTSGGDGSITDTQYF. The CDR3 bases are TGTGCCATCAGTATTGGGACTAGCGGCGGAGATGGGTCTATCACAGATACGCAGTATTTT.

A word on this clonotype: This may be a read error, as it is one base from a much larger clone. This rearrangement joins TRBV15 to TRBJ2-1; either TRBD1 or TRBD2 may supply D (5 bases each). The ends were cut back, 1 base at V and 13 bases at J, with 17 bases in the middle. The CDR3 consists of 14 residues. Germline CDR1 is LNHNV and CDR2 is YYDKDF (reference sequence). CDR3 DNA sequence: TGTGCCACCAGCAGAGTTCCAATTGGTGGGACCCAGTTCTTC. The encoded protein is CATSRVPIGGTQFF.

The genes are TRBV20-1 and TRBJ2-5, with 7 positions matching TRBD1. Germline V lookup: CDR1 DFQATT, CDR2 SNEGSKA (reference sequence). J gave up 4 bases and V 6 bases, and 8 bases lay outside the gene matches. This CDR3 has 13 residues. The CDR3 sequence: CSARKPGGETQYF. In nucleotides, the CDR3 is TGCAGTGCCCGGAAGCCAGGGGGAGAGACCCAGTACTTC.

This clonotype was counted a few times. The J gene is TRBJ2-7, the V gene TRBV5-6; 7 bases are a match to TRBD2. The germline V gene encodes CDR1 SGHDT and CDR2 YYEEEE. With V trimmed by 0 bases and J by 0 bases, 12 bases remained unmatched. The CDR3 has 18 residues. This CDR3 is CASSLGELRLAASYEQYF. CDR3 sequence (DNA): TGTGCCAGCAGCTTGGGTGAGCTCCGACTAGCCGCCTCCTACGAGCAGTACTTC.

The rearrangement joins TRBV29-1 to TRBJ1-1, with 9 bases matching TRBD1. This CDR3 has 12 residues. With V trimmed by 7 bases and J by 4 bases, 4 bases remained unmatched. Germline V lookup: CDR1 SQVTM, CDR2 ANQGSEA. In DNA, the CDR3 is TGCAGCGCCGCGACAGGGGGCACTGAAGCTTTCTTT. Its protein product is CSAATGGTEAFF.

The CDR3 sequence: CASSHPGQGAYNEQFF. CDR3 sequence (DNA): TGTGCCAGCAGTCACCCGGGACAGGGGGCTTACAATGAGCAGTTCTTC. V gene TRBV28 combines with J gene TRBJ2-1; 12 bases are shared with TRBD1. Germline V gene sequence: CDR1 MDHEN, CDR2 SYDVKM. After removal of 5 bases from V and 4 bases from J, the junction contained 6 bases not matched to a gene. CDR3 length: 16 residues.

This chain uses TRBV19 with TRBJ1-1; the D gene is possibly TRBD1 (5 bases). The germline gives CDR1 LNHDA, CDR2 SQIVND (reference sequence). The CDR3 loop spans 13 amino acids. Trimming took 0 bases from V and 8 from J, leaving 10 bases between them. CDR3 nucleotides: TGTGCCAGTAGTATAGAGGACGGGGCAGAAGCTTTCTTT. Translation: CASSIEDGAEAFF. The whole variable domain, filled in from reference TRBV19 and TRBJ1-1, reads DGGITQSPKYLFRKEGQNVTLSCEQNLNHDAMYWYRQDPGQGLRLIYYSQIVNDFQKGDIAEGYSVSREKKESFPLTVTSAQKNPTAFYLCASSIEDGAEAFFGQGTRLTVV.

The V call is TRBV4-1, the J call TRBJ2-5, with D perhaps TRBD2 (6 bases). The germline gives CDR1 MGHRA, CDR2 YSYEKL. This CDR3 contains 15 residues. The V and J ends lost 3 bases and 4 bases respectively, with 15 bases between them. The CDR3 is CASSQGDGGTETQYF. The CDR3, as DNA: TGCGCCAGCAGCCAGGGAGACGGGGGTACAGAGACCCAGTACTTC.

The chain couples TRBV4-1 to TRBJ1-5, with TRBD1 matching 7 bases. Germline CDR1 MGHRA, CDR2 YSYEKL. The CDR3 loop spans 15 amino acids. V shed 3 bases, J shed 7 bases, and the junction held 9 bases outside the gene matches. The CDR3 bases are TGCGCCAGCAGCCAGGAAAGGACAGGACGGCAGCCCCAGCATTTT. It is translated as CASSQERTGRQPQHF.

This clonotype came up a few times. CDR3 DNA: TGTGCCAGCAGCCCCGCCGGAACGCTAGCCAAAAACATTCAGTACTTC. Translated: CASSPAGTLAKNIQYF. The rearrangement uses TRBV28 and TRBJ2-4; no clear D. This CDR3 has 16 amino acids. Trimming stripped 6 bases from V and 0 bases from J, with 15 bases between. Germline-derived CDR1 and CDR2 are MDHEN and SYDVKM.

The V gene is TRBV12-3 or TRBV12-4, the J gene TRBJ2-4; TRBD1 is a possible D gene (5 bases). This CDR3 spans 16 amino acids. V lost 2 bases, J lost 0 bases, and 11 bases lay in between. As DNA, the CDR3 is TGTGCCAGCAGTTTACTTGGGGCACGAGCCAAAAACATTCAGTACTTC. This encodes CASSLLGARAKNIQYF.

This clonotype has just a few counts. The CDR3 sequence is CASTLSIGSSADTQYF. The CDR3 DNA reads as TGTGCCAGCACCCTCAGTATTGGGAGCTCGGCAGATACGCAGTATTTT. The J gene is TRBJ2-3, the V gene TRBV5-6; the D gene is possibly TRBD2 (5 bases). The CDR3 is made up of 16 amino acids. Germline V gene data show CDR1 as SGHDT and CDR2 as YYEEEE. Trimming removed 6 bases from V and 4 bases from J, with 21 bases in between.

This clonotype has a count of ten or more. This chain uses TRBV29-1 with TRBJ2-1; 10 bases are shared with TRBD2. Trimming removed 6 bases from V and 4 bases from J; junction bases left unmatched: 3. Germline-derived CDR1 and CDR2 are SQVTM and ANQGSEA. The CDR3 is made up of 13 amino acids. CDR3 DNA: TGCAGCGTAGCTAGCGGGGGATACAATGAGCAGTTCTTC. This sequence encodes CSVASGGYNEQFF.

The V and J genes are TRBV5-1 and TRBJ2-3; D perhaps matches TRBD2 (5 bases). In germline, CDR1 is SGHRS, CDR2 YFSETQ. Deletions cut 5 bases from V and 3 bases from J, with 16 bases between. The CDR3 length is 15 residues. The CDR3 loop is CASSLIGERTDTQYF. CDR3 bases: TGCGCCAGCAGTCTGATCGGGGAGAGGACAGATACGCAGTATTTT.

The J gene is TRBJ2-7, the V gene TRBV6-5; weak D call: TRBD1 (7 bases). Germline CDR1 is MNHEY and CDR2 is SVGAGI. The CDR3 spans 14 residues. The V end was cut by 4 bases, the J end by 4 bases, with 14 bases between. CDR3 sequence reads: CASSWGDSLYEQYF. CDR3 bases: TGTGCCAGCAGTTGGGGGGACAGTTTGTACGAGCAGTACTTC.

This clonotype was seen at least ten times. CDR3 nucleotide sequence: TGCGCCAGCAGCCAAGTCGACCGGTGGAACATTCAGTACTTC. It translates to CASSQVDRWNIQYF. This rearrangement joins TRBV4-1 to TRBJ2-4, with unresolved D. Looked up from germline, CDR1 is MGHRA and CDR2 is YSYEKL. The CDR3 extends over 14 amino acids. V lost 1 base, J lost 7 bases, and 11 bases lay in between.

The rearrangement uses TRBV6-5 and TRBJ2-5; a weak D match, TRBD2 (5 bases). This CDR3 is built from 16 residues. Germline V gene sequence: CDR1 MNHEY, CDR2 SVGAGI. V lost 2 bases to trimming and J lost 3 bases, with 16 bases between them. DNA for the CDR3: TGTGCCAGCAGTTACCCTCCTTCGGGGTTTAAAGAGACCCAGTACTTC. It translates to CASSYPPSGFKETQYF.

This clonotype was seen only a few times. This chain uses TRBV12-3 or TRBV12-4 with TRBJ1-1, with no clear D. The germline V and J ends were trimmed by 4 bases and 3 bases, with 12 bases remaining between them. This CDR3 is built from 14 residues. The CDR3 is CASSYGPMDTEAFF. In nucleotides, the CDR3 is TGTGCCAGCAGTTACGGACCCATGGACACTGAAGCTTTCTTT.

The V and J genes are TRBV14 and TRBJ2-4, with D uncertain. The DNA end is a closer match to TRBJ2-7, so the J assignment may be wrong. The CDR3 loop spans 14 amino acids. In germline, CDR1 is SGHDN, CDR2 FVKESK. CDR3 in amino acids: CASSQGSSINEQYF. The CDR3 DNA reads TGTGCCAGCAGCCAGGGTTCCTCTATTAACGAGCAGTACTTC.

This clonotype has a handful of counts. The rearrangement joins TRBV4-3 to TRBJ2-1; 7 bases align to TRBD2. Trimming removed 0 bases from V and 11 bases from J; junction bases left unmatched: 10. The germline CDR1 and CDR2 sequences are LGHNA and YSLEER. The CDR3 is 15 residues long. The CDR3 is CASSQDRRGVPKQFF. The CDR3 bases are TGCGCCAGCAGCCAAGACCGTCGGGGGGTTCCTAAGCAGTTCTTC.